Following are 14 T cell receptor beta chains from one sample sequenced in a study of blood T cell repertoires in COVID-19. Profiled with immunoSEQ multiplex PCR; TCRdb holds only in-frame clones, not every one. Here the sample spans 130,000 to 150,000 clones, 75% to 90% being singletons. Input material: peripheral blood. The source is a man in his 70s who had recovered from COVID-19.

The chain employs TRBV5-1 and TRBJ2-7; D may be TRBD1 (6 bases). The CDR3 is made up of 13 amino acids. Trimming shortened V by 3 bases and J by 5 bases, and 12 bases separated the two germline ends. Per germline, CDR1 SGHRS and CDR2 YFSETQ. DNA of the CDR3: TGCGCCAGCAGCTCAGGGGCGGCCGACGAGCAGTACTTC. Its translation is CASSSGAADEQYF. The full variable domain, in which reference TRBV5-1 and TRBJ2-7 provide the parts outside the CDR3, is KAGVTQTPRYLIKTRGQQVTLSCSPISGHRSVSWYQQTPGQGLQFLFEYFSETQRNKGNFPGRFSGRQFSNSRSEMNVSTLELGDSALYLCASSSGAADEQYFGPGTRLTVT.

This clone has only a few counts. This rearrangement joins TRBV19 to TRBJ2-1; D gene ambiguous. The CDR3 length is 13 residues. Germline-derived CDR1 and CDR2 are LNHDA and SQIVND (reference sequence). The V end was cut by 9 bases, the J end by 0 bases, with 9 bases between. The CDR3 DNA reads TGTGCCAGCGAGAGCCACTCCTACAATGAGCAGTTCTTC. Its translation is CASESHSYNEQFF.

This chain uses TRBV10-2 with TRBJ1-1, with a possible D match to TRBD1 (5 bases). The germline V gene encodes CDR1 WSHSY and CDR2 SAAADI. This CDR3 spans 13 amino acids. Trimming took off 2 bases at V and 8 bases at J, with 12 bases between the two ends. In DNA, the CDR3 is TGCGCCAGCAGTGAGACGAAGGGGCCCGAAGCTTTCTTT. This gives the protein CASSETKGPEAFF.

V is TRBV12-5 and J is TRBJ2-5; D is unclear. V lost 2 bases, J lost 5 bases, and 6 bases lay in between. The germline V gene encodes CDR1 LGHNT and CDR2 FRNRAP. The CDR3 is 12 residues long. CDR3 nucleotides: TGTGCTAGTGGTTTGCCCCGGGAGACCCAGTACTTC. Protein: CASGLPRETQYF.

This clone appeared a single time. The gene calls are TRBV30 and TRBJ1-5; D unresolved. The CDR3 totals 21 residues. The V end was cut by 8 bases, the J end by 4 bases, with 39 bases between. The germline V gene has CDR1 GTSNPN and CDR2 SVGIG (reference sequence). The CDR3 bases are TGTGCCCTTAAACATACAAACTCCGGAGCGGGGAGAAGGGCCGGAAATCAGCCCCAGCATTTT. Translating gives CALKHTNSGAGRRAGNQPQHF. Supplemented by reference TRBV30 and TRBJ1-5, the full variable domain reads SQTIHQWPATLVQPVGSPLSLECTVEGTSNPNLYWYRQAAGRGLQLLFYSVGIGQISSEVPQNLSASRPQDRQFILSSKKLLLSDSGFYLCALKHTNSGAGRRAGNQPQHFGDGTRLSIL.

There are a few counts of this clone. The V and J genes are TRBV30 and TRBJ2-1; D ambiguous. Germline CDR1 reads GTSNPN; CDR2 reads SVGIG (reference sequence). With 1 base removed from V and 8 bases from J, the gap between germline ends came to 15 bases. The CDR3 spans 14 residues. The chain's CDR3 is CAWSALRVLHEQFF. The CDR3 coding sequence is TGTGCCTGGAGTGCGCTCCGAGTCCTTCATGAGCAGTTCTTC.

This chain joins TRBV5-1 and TRBJ2-7, with 16 bases aligning to TRBD2. After removal of 5 bases from V and 2 bases from J, the junction contained 4 bases not matched to a gene. Looked up from germline, CDR1 is SGHRS and CDR2 is YFSETQ. The CDR3 is 16 residues long. The CDR3 coding sequence is TGCGCCAGCAGGCGGGGACTAGCGGGAGGGCCCTACGAGCAGTACTTC. Translating it yields CASRRGLAGGPYEQYF.

The genes are TRBV9 and TRBJ2-1, with 10 positions matching TRBD1. Germline loops: CDR1 SGDLS, CDR2 YYNGEE. V was pared by 3 bases and J by 6 bases, with 9 bases of the junction left unmatched. The CDR3 contains 16 residues. The CDR3 spells CASSAADRGAGNEQFF. CDR3 DNA: TGTGCCAGCAGCGCCGCGGACAGGGGGGCTGGCAATGAGCAGTTCTTC.

The chain links TRBV4-2 to TRBJ2-1; 7 bases are a match to TRBD2. The CDR3 has 18 residues. J was trimmed by 6 bases and V by 9 bases; bases with no gene match: 23. Germline loops: CDR1 LGHNA, CDR2 YNFKEQ. In DNA, the CDR3 is TGTGCCAGGATGAGGGGCGGGAGCCTGAGGATTATGTGCAATGAGCAGTTCTTC. Its protein is CARMRGGSLRIMCNEQFF.

This clone was detected a few times. The genes are TRBV6-4 and TRBJ2-6, with D tentatively TRBD1 (6 bases). Germline CDR1 is MRHNA and CDR2 is SNTAGT. V lost 4 bases and J 1 base, leaving 23 bases between the germline ends. The CDR3 is 20 amino acids. The CDR3 region is CASSAELGTTDQSGANVLTF. The DNA of the CDR3 is TGTGCCAGCAGTGCCGAACTCGGGACAACCGATCAATCTGGGGCCAACGTCCTGACTTTC.

This clone was seen once. The chain couples TRBV7-3 to TRBJ2-1; 9 nucleotides align to TRBD2. CDR1 is SGHTA and CDR2 is FQGTGA in the germline V gene. CDR3 length equals 15 residues. The J segment lost 4 bases and the V segment lost 1 base, leaving 2 bases of the junction unmatched. CDR3 sequence reads: CASSLNSGSYNEQFF. CDR3 sequence (DNA): TGTGCCAGCAGCTTAAATAGCGGGAGTTACAATGAGCAGTTCTTC.

The rearrangement links TRBV21-1 to TRBJ2-7; the D call of TRBD2 is as the table states it, not checked on the DNA. TRBV21-1 is a pseudogene segment. The CDR3 covers 15 residues. In DNA form, the CDR3 reads TGTGCCAGCAGCTTTCCGGGACTAGCGGGCTACGAGCAGTACTTC. Its protein product is CASSFPGLAGYEQYF.

The V gene is TRBV2, the J gene TRBJ2-5, with 8 bases aligning to TRBD1. Trimming took 6 bases from V and 0 from J; bases not matched to a gene: 6. Germline V gene lookup returns CDR1 SNHLY and CDR2 FYNNEI. The length of the CDR3 is 15 residues. The CDR3 is CASSSDREDQETQYF. The CDR3 DNA sequence: TGTGCCAGCAGCTCGGACAGGGAGGACCAAGAGACCCAGTACTTC.

This chain connects TRBV9 to TRBJ2-2, with D maybe TRBD1 (5 bases). Germline V gene data show CDR1 as SGDLS and CDR2 as YYNGEE. Trimming stripped 0 bases from V and 6 bases from J, with 9 bases between. This CDR3 is built from 14 residues. CDR3 residues: CASSVGIGAGELFF. The CDR3, as DNA: TGTGCCAGCAGCGTAGGGATAGGGGCCGGGGAGCTGTTTTTT. The whole variable domain, filled in from reference TRBV9 and TRBJ2-2, reads DSGVTQTPKHLITATGQRVTLRCSPRSGDLSVYWYQQSLDQGLQFLIQYYNGEERAKGNILERFSAQQFPDLHSELNLSSLELGDSALYFCASSVGIGAGELFFGEGSRLTVL.